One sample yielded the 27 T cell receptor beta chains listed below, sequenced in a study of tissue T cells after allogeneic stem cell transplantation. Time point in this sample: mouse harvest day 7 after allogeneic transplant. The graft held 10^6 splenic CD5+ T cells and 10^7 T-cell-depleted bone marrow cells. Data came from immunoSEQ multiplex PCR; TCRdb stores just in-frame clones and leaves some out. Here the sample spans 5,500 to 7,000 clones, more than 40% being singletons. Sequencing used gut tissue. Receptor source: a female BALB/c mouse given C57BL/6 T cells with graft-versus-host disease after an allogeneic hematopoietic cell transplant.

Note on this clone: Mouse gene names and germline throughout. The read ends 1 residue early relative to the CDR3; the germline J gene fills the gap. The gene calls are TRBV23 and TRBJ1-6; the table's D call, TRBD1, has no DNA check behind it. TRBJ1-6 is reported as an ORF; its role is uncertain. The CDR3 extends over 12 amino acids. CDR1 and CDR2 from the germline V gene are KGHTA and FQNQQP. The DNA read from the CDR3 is TGCTCCAGCAGTAACATTAATTCGCCCCTCTAC. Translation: CSSSNINSPLY. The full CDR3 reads CSSSNINSPLYF.

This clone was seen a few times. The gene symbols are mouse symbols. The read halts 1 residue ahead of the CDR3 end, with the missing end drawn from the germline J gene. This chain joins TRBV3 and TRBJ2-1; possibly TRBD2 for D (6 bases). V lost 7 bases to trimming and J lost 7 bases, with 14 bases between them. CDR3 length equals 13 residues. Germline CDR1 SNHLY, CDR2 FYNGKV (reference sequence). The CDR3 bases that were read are TGTGCCAGCAACCGACGGGGGGAGGCTGAGCAGTTC. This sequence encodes CASNRRGEAEQF. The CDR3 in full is CASNRRGEAEQFF. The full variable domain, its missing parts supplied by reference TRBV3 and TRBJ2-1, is GPKVLQIPSHQIIDMGQMVTLNCDPVSNHLYFYWYKQILGQQMEFLVNFYNGKVMEKSKLFKDQFSVERPDGSYFTLKIQPTALEDSAVYFCASNRRGEAEQFFGPGTRLTVL.

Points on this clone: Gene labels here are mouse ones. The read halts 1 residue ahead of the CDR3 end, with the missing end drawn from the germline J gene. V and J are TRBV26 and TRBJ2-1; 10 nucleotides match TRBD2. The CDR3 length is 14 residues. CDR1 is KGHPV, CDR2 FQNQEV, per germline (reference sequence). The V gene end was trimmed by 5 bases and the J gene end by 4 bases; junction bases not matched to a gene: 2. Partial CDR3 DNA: TGTGCCAGCAGTACGGACTGGGGGTATGCTGAGCAGTTC. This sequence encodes CASSTDWGYAEQF. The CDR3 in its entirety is CASSTDWGYAEQFF.

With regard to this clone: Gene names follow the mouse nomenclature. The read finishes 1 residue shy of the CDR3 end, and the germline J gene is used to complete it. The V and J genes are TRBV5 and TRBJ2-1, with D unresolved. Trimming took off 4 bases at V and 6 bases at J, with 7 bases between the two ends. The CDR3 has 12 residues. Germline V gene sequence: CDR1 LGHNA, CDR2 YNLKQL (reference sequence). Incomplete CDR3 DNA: TGTGCCAGCAGCCTTACAGTTGCTGAGCAGTTC. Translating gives CASSLTVAEQF. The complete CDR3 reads CASSLTVAEQFF.

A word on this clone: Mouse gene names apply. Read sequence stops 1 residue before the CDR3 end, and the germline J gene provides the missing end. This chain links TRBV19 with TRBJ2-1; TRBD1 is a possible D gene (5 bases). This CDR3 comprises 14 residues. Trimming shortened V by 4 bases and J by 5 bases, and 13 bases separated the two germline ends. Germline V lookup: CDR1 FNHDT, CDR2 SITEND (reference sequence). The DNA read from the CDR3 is TGTGCCAGCAGTTTGGCCAGGGTGGATGCTGAGCAGTTC. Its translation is CASSLARVDAEQF. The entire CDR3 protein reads CASSLARVDAEQFF.

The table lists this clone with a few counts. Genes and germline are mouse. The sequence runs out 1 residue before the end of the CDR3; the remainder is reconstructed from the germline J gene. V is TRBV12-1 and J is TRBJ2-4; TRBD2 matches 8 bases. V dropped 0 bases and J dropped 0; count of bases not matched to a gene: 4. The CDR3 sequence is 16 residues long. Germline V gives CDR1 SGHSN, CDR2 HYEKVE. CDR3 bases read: TGTGCCAGCTCTCTCGGCTGGGGGGTTAGTCAAAACACCTTGTAC. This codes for CASSLGWGVSQNTLY. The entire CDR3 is CASSLGWGVSQNTLYF.

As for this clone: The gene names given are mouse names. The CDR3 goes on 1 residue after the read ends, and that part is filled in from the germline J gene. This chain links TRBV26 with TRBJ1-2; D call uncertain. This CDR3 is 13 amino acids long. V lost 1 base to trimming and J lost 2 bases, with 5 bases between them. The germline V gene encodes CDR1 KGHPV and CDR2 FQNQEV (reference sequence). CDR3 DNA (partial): TGTGCCAGCAGTCTGTGGCATAACTCCGACTACACC. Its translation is CASSLWHNSDYT. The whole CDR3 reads CASSLWHNSDYTF.

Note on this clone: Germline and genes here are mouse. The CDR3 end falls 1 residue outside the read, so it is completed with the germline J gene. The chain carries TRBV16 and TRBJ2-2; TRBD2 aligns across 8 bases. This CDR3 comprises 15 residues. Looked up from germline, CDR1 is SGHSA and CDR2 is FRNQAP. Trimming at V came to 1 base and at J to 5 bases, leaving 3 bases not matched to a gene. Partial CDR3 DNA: TGTGCAAGCAGCTTAGCCGGGGGGGCTACCGGGCAGCTCTAC. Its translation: CASSLAGGATGQLY. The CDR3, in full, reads CASSLAGGATGQLYF. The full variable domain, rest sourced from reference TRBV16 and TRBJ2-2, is NAGVIQTPRHKVTGKGQEATLWCEPISGHSAVFWYRQTIVQGLEFLTYFRNQAPIDDSGMPKERFSAQMPNQSHSTLKIQSTQPQDSAVYLCASSLAGGATGQLYFGEGSKLTVL.

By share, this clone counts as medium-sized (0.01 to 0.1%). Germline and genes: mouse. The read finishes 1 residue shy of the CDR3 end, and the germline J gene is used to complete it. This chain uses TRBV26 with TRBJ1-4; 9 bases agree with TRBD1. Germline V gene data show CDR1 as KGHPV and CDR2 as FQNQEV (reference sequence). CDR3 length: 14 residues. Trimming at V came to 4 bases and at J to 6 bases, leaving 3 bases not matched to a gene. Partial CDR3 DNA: TGTGCCAGCAGTCCCGGGACAGGGCACGAAAGATTATTT. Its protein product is CASSPGTGHERLF. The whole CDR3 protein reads CASSPGTGHERLFF.

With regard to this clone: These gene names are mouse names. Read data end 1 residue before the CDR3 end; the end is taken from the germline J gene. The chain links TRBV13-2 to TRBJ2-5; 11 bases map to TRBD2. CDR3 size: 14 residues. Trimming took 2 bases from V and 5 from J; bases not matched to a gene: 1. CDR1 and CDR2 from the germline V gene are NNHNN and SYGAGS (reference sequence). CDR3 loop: CASGEGTGGDTQYF. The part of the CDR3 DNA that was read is TGTGCCAGCGGTGAGGGGACTGGGGGAGACACCCAGTAC.

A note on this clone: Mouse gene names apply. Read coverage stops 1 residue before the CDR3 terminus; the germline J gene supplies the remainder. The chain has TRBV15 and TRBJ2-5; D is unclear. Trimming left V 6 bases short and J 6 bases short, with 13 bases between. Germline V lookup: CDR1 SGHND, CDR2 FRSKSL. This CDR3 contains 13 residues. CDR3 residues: CASSLGSRDTQYF. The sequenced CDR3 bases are TGTGCCAGCAGCCTCGGGAGTAGGGACACCCAGTAC. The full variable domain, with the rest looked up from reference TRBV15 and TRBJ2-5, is DAGVTQTPRHEVAEKGQTIILKCEPVSGHNDLFWYRQTKIQGLELLSYFRSKSLMEDGGAFKDRFKAEMLNSSFSTLKIQPTEPKDSAVYLCASSLGSRDTQYFGPGTRLLVL.

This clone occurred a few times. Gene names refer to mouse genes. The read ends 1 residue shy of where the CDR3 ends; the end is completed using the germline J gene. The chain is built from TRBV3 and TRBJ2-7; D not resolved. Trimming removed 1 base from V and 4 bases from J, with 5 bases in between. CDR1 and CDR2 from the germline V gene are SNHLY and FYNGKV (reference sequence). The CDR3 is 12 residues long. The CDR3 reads CASSLELYEQYF. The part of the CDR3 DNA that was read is TGTGCCAGCAGCTTAGAACTGTATGAACAGTAC.

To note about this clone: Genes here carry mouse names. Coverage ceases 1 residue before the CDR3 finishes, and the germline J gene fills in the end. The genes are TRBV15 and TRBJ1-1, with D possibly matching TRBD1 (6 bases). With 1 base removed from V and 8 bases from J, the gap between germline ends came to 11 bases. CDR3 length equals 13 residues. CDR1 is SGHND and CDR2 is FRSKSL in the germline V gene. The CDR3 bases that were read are TGTGCCAGCAGTTTAGAGGCAGGGGTGGAAGTCTTC. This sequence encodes CASSLEAGVEVF. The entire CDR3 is CASSLEAGVEVFF.

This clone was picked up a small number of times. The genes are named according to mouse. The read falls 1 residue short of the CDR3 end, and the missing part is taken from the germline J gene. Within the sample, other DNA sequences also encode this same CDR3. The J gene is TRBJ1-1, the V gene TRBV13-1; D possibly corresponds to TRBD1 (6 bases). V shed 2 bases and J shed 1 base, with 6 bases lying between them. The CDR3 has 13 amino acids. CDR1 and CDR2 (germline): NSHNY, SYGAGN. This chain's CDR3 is CASSEGQNTEVFF. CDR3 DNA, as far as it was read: TGTGCCAGCAGTGAGGGACAAAACACAGAAGTCTTC.

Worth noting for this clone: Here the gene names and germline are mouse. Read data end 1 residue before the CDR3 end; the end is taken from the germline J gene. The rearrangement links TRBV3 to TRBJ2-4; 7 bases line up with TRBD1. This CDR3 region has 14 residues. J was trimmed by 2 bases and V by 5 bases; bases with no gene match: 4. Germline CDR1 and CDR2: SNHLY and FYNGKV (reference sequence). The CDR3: CASSPTGNQNTLYF. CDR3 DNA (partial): TGTGCCAGCAGCCCGACAGGGAATCAAAACACCTTGTAC.

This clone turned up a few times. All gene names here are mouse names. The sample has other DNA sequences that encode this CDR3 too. CDR3 residues: CASSLGENTEVFF. The sequenced CDR3 bases are TGTGCCAGCAGTCTCGGGGAAAACACAGAAGTCTTC. The chain employs TRBV26 and TRBJ1-1; D remains unclear. The read ends 1 residue early relative to the CDR3; the germline J gene fills the gap. Germline V gives CDR1 KGHPV, CDR2 FQNQEV (reference sequence). This CDR3 contains 13 residues. Between the trimmed V and J ends, which lost 3 bases and 1 base, there was a span of 6 bases.

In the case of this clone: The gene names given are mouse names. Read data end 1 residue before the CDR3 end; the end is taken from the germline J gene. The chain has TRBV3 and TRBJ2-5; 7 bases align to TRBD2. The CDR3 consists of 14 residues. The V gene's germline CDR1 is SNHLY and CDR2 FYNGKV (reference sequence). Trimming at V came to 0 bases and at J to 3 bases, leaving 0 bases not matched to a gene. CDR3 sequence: CASSLATGQDTQYF. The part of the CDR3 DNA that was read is TGTGCCAGCAGCTTAGCGACTGGGCAAGACACCCAGTAC.

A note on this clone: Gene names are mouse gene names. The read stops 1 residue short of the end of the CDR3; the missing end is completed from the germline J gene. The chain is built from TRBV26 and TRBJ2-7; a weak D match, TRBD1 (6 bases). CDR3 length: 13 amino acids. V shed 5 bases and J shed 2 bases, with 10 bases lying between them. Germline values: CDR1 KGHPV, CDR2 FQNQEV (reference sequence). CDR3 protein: CASSGGHTYEQYF. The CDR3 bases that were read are TGTGCCAGCAGTGGGGGACACACCTATGAACAGTAC.

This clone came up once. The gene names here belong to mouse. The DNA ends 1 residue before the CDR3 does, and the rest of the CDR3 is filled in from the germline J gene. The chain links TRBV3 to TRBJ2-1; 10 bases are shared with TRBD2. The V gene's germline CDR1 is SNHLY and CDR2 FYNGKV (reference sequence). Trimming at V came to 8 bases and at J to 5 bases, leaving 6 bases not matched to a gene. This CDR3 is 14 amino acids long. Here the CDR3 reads CASGSGLGNAEQFF. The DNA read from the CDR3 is TGTGCCAGCGGCTCGGGACTGGGGAATGCTGAGCAGTTC.

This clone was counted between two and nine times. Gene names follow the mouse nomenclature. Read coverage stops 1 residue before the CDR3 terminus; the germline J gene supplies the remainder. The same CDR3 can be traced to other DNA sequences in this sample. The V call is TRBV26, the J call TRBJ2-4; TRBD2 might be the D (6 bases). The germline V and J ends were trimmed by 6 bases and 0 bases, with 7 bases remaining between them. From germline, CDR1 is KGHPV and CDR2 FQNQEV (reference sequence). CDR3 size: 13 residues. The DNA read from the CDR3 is TGTGCCAGCAGCCTGGGGAGTCAAAACACCTTGTAC. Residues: CASSLGSQNTLY. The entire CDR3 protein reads CASSLGSQNTLYF.

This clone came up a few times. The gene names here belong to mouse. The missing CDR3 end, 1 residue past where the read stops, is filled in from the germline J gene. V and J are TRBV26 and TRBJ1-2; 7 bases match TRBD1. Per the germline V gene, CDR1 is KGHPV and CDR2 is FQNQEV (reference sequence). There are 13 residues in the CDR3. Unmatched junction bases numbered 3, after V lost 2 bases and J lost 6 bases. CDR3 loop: CASSLRGRADYTF. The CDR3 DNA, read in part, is TGTGCCAGCAGTCTGAGGGGGCGGGCCGACTACACC.

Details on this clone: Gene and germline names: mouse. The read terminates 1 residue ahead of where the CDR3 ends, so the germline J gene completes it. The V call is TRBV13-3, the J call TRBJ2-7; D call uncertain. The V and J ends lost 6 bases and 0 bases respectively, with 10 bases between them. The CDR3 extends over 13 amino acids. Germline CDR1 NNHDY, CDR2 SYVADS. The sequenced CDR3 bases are TGTGCCAGCAAGCGGGATATCTCCTATGAACAGTAC. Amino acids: CASKRDISYEQY. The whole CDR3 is CASKRDISYEQYF.

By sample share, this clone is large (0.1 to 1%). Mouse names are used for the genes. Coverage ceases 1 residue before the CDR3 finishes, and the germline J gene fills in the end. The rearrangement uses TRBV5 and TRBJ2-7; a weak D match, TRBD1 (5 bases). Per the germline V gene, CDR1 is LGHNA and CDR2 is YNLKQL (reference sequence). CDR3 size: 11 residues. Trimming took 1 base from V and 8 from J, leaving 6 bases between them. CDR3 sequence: CASSQGQKQYF. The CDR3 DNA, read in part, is TGTGCCAGCAGCCAAGGACAGAAACAGTAC.

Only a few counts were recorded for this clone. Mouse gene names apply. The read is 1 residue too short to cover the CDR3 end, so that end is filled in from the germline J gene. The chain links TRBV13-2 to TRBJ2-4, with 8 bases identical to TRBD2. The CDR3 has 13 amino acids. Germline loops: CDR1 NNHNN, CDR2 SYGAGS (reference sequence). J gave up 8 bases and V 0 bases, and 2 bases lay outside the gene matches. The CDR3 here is CASGDAGGSTLYF. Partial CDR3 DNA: TGTGCCAGCGGTGATGCTGGGGGGAGCACCTTGTAC.

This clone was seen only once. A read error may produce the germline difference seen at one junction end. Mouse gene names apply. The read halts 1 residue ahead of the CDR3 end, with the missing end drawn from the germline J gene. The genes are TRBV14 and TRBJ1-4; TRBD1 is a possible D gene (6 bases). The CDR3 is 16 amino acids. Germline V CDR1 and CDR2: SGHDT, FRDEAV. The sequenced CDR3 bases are TGTGCCCGCAGTTTCCTGGGACATATTTCCAACGAAAGATTATTT. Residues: CARSFLGHISNERLF. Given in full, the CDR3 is CARSFLGHISNERLFF.

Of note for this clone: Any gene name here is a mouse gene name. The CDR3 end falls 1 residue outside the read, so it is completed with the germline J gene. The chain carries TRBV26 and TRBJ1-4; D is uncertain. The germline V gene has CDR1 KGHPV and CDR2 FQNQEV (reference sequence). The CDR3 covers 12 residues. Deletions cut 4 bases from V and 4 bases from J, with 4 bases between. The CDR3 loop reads CASSHNNERLFF. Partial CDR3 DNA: TGTGCCAGCAGTCACAACAACGAAAGATTATTT.

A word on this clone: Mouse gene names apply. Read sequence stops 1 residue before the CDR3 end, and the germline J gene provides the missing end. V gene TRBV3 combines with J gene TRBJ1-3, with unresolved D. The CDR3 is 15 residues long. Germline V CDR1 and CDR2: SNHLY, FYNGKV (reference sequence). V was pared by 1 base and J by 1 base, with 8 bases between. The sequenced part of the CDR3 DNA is TGTGCCAGCAGCTTAGTACTGGGGTCTGGAAATACGCTCTAT. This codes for CASSLVLGSGNTLY. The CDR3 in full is CASSLVLGSGNTLYF.